This T cell receptor (beta chain) emerged from a study of T cell clonality in common variable immunodeficiency. V lost 1 base and J lost 6; bases outside the gene matches: 8. The CDR3 is 16 amino acids. Germline CDR1 and CDR2: SNHLY and FYNNEI. Study-wide points: Reportedly, TCR beta sequences from common variable immunodeficiency showed fewer deletions and N-nucleotide insertions. CVID subjects showed higher TCRbeta clonality than healthy controls.

For at least one year, all CVID subjects received replacement immunoglobulin. Assay used: immunoSEQ multiplex PCR; TCRdb lists only in-frame clones, some missing. The sample has about 23,000 clones, none seen only once. This clone was counted many times. The antigen is undetermined. The read ends 3 residues early relative to the CDR3; the germline J gene fills the gap. This receptor was taken from a human donor with common variable immunodeficiency. The chain couples TRBV2 to TRBJ2-1; 8 nucleotides match TRBD2. Sequencing used peripheral blood mononuclear cells. This CDR3 reads CASSEGPVGTSNEQFF. Partial CDR3 DNA: TGTGCCAGCAGTGAAGGGCCCGTGGGGACTAGCAATGAG.